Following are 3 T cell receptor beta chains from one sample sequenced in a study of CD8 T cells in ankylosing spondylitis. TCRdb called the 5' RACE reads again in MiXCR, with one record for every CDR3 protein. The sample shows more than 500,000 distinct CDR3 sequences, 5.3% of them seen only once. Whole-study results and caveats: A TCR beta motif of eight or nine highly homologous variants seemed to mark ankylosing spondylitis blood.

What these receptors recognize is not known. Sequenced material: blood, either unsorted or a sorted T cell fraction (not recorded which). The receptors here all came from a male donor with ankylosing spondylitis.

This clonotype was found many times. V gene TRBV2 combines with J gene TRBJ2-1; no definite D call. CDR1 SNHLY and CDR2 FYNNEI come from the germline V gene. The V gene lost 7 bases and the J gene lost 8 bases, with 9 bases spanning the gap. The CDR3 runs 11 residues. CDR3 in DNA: TGTGCCAGCAATCCCATCTATGAGCAGTTCTTC. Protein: CASNPIYEQFF.

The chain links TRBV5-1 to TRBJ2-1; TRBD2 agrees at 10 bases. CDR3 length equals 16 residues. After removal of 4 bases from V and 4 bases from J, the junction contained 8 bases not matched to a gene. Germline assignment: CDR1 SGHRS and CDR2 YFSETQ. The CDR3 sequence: CASSHITSGVYNEQFF. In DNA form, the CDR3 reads TGCGCCAGCAGCCATATTACTAGCGGGGTTTACAATGAGCAGTTCTTC.

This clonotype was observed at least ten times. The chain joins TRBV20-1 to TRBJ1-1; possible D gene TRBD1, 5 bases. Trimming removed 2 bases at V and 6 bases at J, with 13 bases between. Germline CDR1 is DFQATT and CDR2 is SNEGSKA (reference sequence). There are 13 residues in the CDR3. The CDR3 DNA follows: TGCAGTGCTAGATACGGGGCGCTGGCTGAAGCTTTCTTT. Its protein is CSARYGALAEAFF.